This T cell receptor (beta chain) was sequenced during a study of blood T cell repertoires in COVID-19. Study context: There were acute and convalescent COVID-19 samples, and they came from the United States, Italy and Spain.

The length of the CDR3 is 16 residues. The germline gives CDR1 SGHNT, CDR2 YYREEE (reference sequence). J gave up 2 bases and V 4 bases, and 9 bases lay outside the gene matches. Authors' processing steps: Reference gene primer amplification in the assay estimated nucleated cell counts. Profiling relied on immunoSEQ multiplex PCR, and the TCRdb table lists in-frame clones only, not all of them. V, J and clone size derive from that table, while D and trimming were established from the DNA sequence. The table lists over 80,000 clones, around four fifths of them singletons. This clone was found a few times.

Sequences were obtained from peripheral blood. The TCR comes from an older woman with acute or convalescent COVID-19. This rearrangement joins TRBV5-4 to TRBJ2-5; 9 nucleotides align to TRBD1. Written as DNA, the CDR3 is TGTGCCAGCAGCCCCGACCTTGACAGGGGGCAAGAGACCCAGTACTTC. Translation gives CASSPDLDRGQETQYF. The full variable domain, completed using reference TRBV5-4 and TRBJ2-5, is ETGVTQSPTHLIKTRGQQVTLRCSSQSGHNTVSWYQQALGQGPQFIFQYYREEENGRGNFPPRFSGLQFPNYSSELNVNALELDDSALYLCASSPDLDRGQETQYFGPGTRLLVL.